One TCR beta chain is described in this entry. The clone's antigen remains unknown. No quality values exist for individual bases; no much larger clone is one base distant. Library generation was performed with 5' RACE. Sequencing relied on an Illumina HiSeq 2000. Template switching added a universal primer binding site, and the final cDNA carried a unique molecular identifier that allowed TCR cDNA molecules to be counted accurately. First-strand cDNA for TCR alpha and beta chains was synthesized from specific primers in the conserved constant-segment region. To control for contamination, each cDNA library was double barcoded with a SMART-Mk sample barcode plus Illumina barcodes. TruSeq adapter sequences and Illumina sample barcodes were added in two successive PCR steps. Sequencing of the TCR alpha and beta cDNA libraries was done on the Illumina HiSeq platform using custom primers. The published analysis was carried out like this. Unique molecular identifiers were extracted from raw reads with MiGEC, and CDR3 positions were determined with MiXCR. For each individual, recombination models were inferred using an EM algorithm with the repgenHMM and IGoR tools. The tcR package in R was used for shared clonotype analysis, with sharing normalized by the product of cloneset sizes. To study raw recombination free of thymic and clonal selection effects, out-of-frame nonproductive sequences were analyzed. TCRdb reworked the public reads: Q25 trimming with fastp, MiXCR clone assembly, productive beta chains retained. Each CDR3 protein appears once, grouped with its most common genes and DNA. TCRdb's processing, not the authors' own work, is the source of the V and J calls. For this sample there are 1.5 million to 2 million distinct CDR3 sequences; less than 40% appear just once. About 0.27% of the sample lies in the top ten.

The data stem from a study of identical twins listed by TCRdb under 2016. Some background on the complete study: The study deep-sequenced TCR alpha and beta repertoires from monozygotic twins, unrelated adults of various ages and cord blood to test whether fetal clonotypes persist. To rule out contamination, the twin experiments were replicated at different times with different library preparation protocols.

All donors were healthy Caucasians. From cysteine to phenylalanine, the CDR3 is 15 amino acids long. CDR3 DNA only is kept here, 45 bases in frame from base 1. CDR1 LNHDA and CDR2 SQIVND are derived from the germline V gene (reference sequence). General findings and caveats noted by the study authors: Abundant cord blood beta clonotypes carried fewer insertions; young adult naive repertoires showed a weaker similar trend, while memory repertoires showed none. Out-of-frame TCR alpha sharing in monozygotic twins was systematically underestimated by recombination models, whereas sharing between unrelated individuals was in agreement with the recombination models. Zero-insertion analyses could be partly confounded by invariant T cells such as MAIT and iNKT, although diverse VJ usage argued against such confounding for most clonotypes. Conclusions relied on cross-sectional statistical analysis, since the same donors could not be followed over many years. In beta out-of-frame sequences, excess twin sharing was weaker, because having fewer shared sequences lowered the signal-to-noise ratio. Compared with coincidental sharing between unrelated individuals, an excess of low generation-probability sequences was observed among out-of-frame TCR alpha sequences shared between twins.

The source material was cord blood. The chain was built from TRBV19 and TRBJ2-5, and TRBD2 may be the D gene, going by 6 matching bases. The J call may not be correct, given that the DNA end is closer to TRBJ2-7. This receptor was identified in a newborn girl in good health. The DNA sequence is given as TGTGCCAGTAGTATGACATCCGGAGGGTACTACGAGCAGTACTTC. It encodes CASSMTSGGYYEQYF.